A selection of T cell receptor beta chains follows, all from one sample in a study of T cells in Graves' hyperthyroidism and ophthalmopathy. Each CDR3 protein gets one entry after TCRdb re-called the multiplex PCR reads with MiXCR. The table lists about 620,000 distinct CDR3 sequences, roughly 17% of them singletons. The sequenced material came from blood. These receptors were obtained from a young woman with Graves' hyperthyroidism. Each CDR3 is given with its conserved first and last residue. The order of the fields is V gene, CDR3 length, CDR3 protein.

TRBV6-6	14	CASSYVDRAREQYF
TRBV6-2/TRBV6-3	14	CASRSGTSGTAQYF
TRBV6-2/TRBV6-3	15	CASSRGSYSYNEQFF
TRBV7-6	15	CASSLDRDLTYEQYF
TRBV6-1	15	CASSGTEQGGETQYF
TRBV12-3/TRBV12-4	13	CASRRQAAGPQHF
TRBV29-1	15	CSGALPGHDQETQYF
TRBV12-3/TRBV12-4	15	CASRRDRGYAETQYF
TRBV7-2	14	CASSSRAVAYEQYF
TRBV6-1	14	CASMLRGYNSPLHF
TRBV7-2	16	CASSLYWGGGQETQYF
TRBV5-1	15	CASSGGTEMNTEAFF
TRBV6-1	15	CASSPNRGGNYGYTF
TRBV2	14	CASSDTPGGQPQHF
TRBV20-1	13	CSARDQERGGYTF
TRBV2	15	CASNLSGTRNEKLFF
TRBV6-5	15	CASSYGNRPFTEAFF
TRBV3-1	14	CASSQVGTGNTQYF
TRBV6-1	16	CASSDSPLRTYQPQHF
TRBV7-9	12	CASSTWTGELFF
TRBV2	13	CASRTDSYNEQFF
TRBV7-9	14	CASSLERMNTEAFF
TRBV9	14	CASSVADRAYEQYF